This T cell receptor (beta chain) came from a study of Graves' ophthalmopathy and Graves' hyperthyroidism. This clonotype was found many times. RNA transcripts served as template for amplifying TCR beta CDR3 sequences. First-round RT-PCR relied on HTBI primers, and a second-round multiplex PCR came next. TCRdb recomputed calls from the multiplex PCR reads with MiXCR, one row per CDR3 protein. The table has about 600,000 distinct CDR3 sequences, roughly 39% seen once. The CDR3 runs 14 residues. V lost 0 bases and J 7 bases, leaving 15 bases between the germline ends. Germline values: CDR1 DFQATT, CDR2 SNEGSKA (reference sequence).

V and J are TRBV20-1 and TRBJ2-5; D is tentatively TRBD1 or TRBD2 (5 bases each). Specimen: peripheral blood or thyroid tissue (not recorded which). The sequence was collected from an adult man with Graves' hyperthyroidism. The CDR3 sequence is CSARDQVRGGTQYF. CDR3 DNA: TGCAGTGCTAGAGATCAAGTTCGGGGCGGGACCCAGTACTTC.